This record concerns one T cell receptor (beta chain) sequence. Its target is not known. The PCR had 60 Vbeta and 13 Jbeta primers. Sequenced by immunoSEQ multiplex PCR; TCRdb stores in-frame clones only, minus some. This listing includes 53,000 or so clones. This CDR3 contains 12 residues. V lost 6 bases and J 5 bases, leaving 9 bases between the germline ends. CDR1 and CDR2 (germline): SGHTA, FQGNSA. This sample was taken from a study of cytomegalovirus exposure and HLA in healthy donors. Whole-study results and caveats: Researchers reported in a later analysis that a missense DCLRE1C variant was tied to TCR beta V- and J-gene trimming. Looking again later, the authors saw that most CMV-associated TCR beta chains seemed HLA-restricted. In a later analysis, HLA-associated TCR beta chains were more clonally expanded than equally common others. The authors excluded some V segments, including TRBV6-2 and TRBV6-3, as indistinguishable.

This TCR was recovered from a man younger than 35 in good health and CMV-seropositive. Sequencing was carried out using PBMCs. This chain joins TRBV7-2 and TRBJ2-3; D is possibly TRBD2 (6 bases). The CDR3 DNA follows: TGTGCCAGCAGGGCGGAGGGAGATACGCAGTATTTT. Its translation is CASRAEGDTQYF.